These 5 T cell receptor beta chains were sequenced from one sample in a study of beta chain features in type 1 diabetes. Sequenced material consisted of expressed TCRB transcripts (all of the isolated RNA was reverse transcribed). Assay: immunoSEQ multiplex PCR; the TCRdb copy retains only in-frame clones and omits some. The data show some 240,000 clones, about a tenth seen once. Material: central memory CD4+ T cells from blood. These receptors originate from a man younger than 35 in good health.

DNA of the CDR3: TGCAGCGTTGAATGGCAGGGGGACACCGGGGAGCTGTTTTTT. It yields the protein CSVEWQGDTGELFF. V gene TRBV29-1 combines with J gene TRBJ2-2; 7 bases line up with TRBD1. Germline assignment: CDR1 SQVTM and CDR2 ANQGSEA. V gave up 2 bases and J gave up 3 bases; unmatched junction bases: 3. The CDR3 is made up of 14 amino acids.

The chain uses TRBV6-5 and TRBJ2-3, with TRBD2 matching 7 bases. CDR1 and CDR2 (germline): MNHEY, SVGAGI. The length of the CDR3 is 15 residues. J gave up 7 bases and V 0 bases, and 7 bases lay outside the gene matches. CDR3: CASSYSGLDLNTQYF. The CDR3 DNA sequence: TGTGCCAGCAGTTACTCAGGACTAGATCTAAATACGCAGTATTTT.

This clone occurred a few times. The V and J genes are TRBV5-4 and TRBJ2-1; a weak D match, TRBD1 (5 bases). CDR1 and CDR2 (germline): SGHNT, YYREEE (reference sequence). V gave up 0 bases and J gave up 5 bases, with 9 bases separating them. CDR3 length: 14 amino acids. The CDR3 DNA sequence: TGTGCCAGCAGCTTGGTAGGCAGGGACAATGAGCAGTTCTTC. Translation: CASSLVGRDNEQFF.

The CDR3 nucleotides read TGCGCCAGCAGCCAAGAACCAGTCGCCGGGGAGCTGTTTTTT. Translating gives CASSQEPVAGELFF. V usage is TRBV4-3 and J usage is TRBJ2-2, with D unresolved. The CDR3 runs 14 residues. Germline CDR1 reads LGHNA; CDR2 reads YSLEER. Trimming took 0 bases from V and 6 from J, leaving 8 bases between them.

This clone was picked up many times. The CDR3 region has the DNA TGTGCCAGCAGCCCCTTCACAGGCTCCTACGAGCAGTACTTC. It is translated as CASSPFTGSYEQYF. The chain employs TRBV7-2 and TRBJ2-7, with D maybe TRBD1 (5 bases). CDR1 and CDR2 from the germline V gene are SGHTA and FQGNSA. With 5 bases removed from V and 0 bases from J, the gap between germline ends came to 11 bases. The CDR3 loop spans 14 amino acids. Based on the CDR3 plus reference TRBV7-2 and TRBJ2-7, the full variable domain is GAGVSQSPSNKVTEKGKDVELRCDPISGHTALYWYRQSLGQGLEFLIYFQGNSAPDKSGLPSDRFSAERTGGSVSTLTIQRTQQEDSAVYLCASSPFTGSYEQYFGPGTRLTVT.